The 3 T cell receptor beta chains below come from one sample, sequenced in a study of Graves' ophthalmopathy and Graves' hyperthyroidism. TCR beta CDR3 regions were amplified from RNA transcripts. Amplification began with first-round RT-PCR using HTBI primers, then second-round multiplex PCR was performed. Each CDR3 protein gets one entry after TCRdb re-called the multiplex PCR reads with MiXCR. The data hold about 1.1 million distinct CDR3 sequences, with roughly two fifths observed a single time. Sequencing input: peripheral blood or thyroid tissue (not recorded which). The receptor set was obtained from an adult man with Graves' hyperthyroidism.

This clonotype was counted many times. This chain connects TRBV7-2 to TRBJ1-2, with 8 bases that match TRBD1. Losses at the gene ends were 5 bases for V and 4 bases for J; bases not matched to a gene: 3. The CDR3 covers 13 residues. CDR1 and CDR2 (germline): SGHTA, FQGNSA. This chain's CDR3 is CASSAGQGYGYTF. CDR3 in DNA: TGTGCCAGCAGCGCCGGACAGGGCTATGGCTACACCTTC.

This clonotype was counted many times. The V and J genes are TRBV4-3 and TRBJ1-1, with D uncertain. The ends were cut back, 0 bases at V and 0 bases at J, with 8 bases in the middle. The CDR3 covers 15 residues. From germline, CDR1 is LGHNA and CDR2 YSLEER. CDR3 DNA: TGCGCCAGCAGCCAAGACGGCGATATGAACACTGAAGCTTTCTTT. It encodes CASSQDGDMNTEAFF.

V and J are TRBV30 and TRBJ1-5; no firm D call. Germline-derived CDR1 and CDR2 are GTSNPN and SVGIG (reference sequence). V dropped 2 bases and J dropped 4 bases, with 12 bases sitting between them. This CDR3 has 14 amino acids. In DNA form, the CDR3 reads TGTGCCTGGAGTAGCCTAGAAGAAAATCAGCCCCAGCATTTT. Translating it yields CAWSSLEENQPQHF.